Below are 15 T cell receptor beta chains sequenced from a single sample in a study of T-cell reconstitution after alpha-beta-depleted transplantation in children. TCRbeta library construction was performed incorporating unique molecular identifiers. TCRdb passed the PCR reads through MiXCR, listing each CDR3 protein once. The profile shows 480,000 or so distinct CDR3 sequences, approximately 10% of them singletons. Here the sequenced sample was PBMCs, taken before TCRalphabeta/CD19-depleted stem cell transplant. These receptor sequences come from a child aged 2 to 10 with inherited bone marrow failure, due to receive a stem cell transplant.

This clonotype was detected ten times or more. The chain employs TRBV5-1 and TRBJ2-4; 10 nucleotides agree with TRBD2. J lost 7 bases, V lost 3 bases, and 4 bases had no gene match. The CDR3 totals 14 residues. The V gene's germline CDR1 is SGHRS and CDR2 YFSETQ. CDR3 coding DNA: TGCGCCAGCAGCTCGGGGACTAGCGCGAACATTCAGTACTTC. Translating it yields CASSSGTSANIQYF. The full variable domain, rest sourced from reference TRBV5-1 and TRBJ2-4, is KAGVTQTPRYLIKTRGQQVTLSCSPISGHRSVSWYQQTPGQGLQFLFEYFSETQRNKGNFPGRFSGRQFSNSRSEMNVSTLELGDSALYLCASSSGTSANIQYFGAGTRLSVL.

This clonotype was recorded many times. The V and J genes are TRBV29-1 and TRBJ1-6; D might be TRBD1 (6 bases). The CDR3 covers 15 residues. The V end was cut by 2 bases, the J end by 9 bases, with 17 bases between. Germline V gene sequence: CDR1 SQVTM, CDR2 ANQGSEA. CDR3 protein: CSVEKDRGLGSPLHF. The CDR3 DNA sequence: TGCAGCGTTGAAAAGGACAGAGGCTTAGGTTCACCCCTCCACTTT.

This clonotype occurred many times. V and J are TRBV3-1 and TRBJ2-5; D may be TRBD2 (6 bases). This CDR3 contains 15 residues. Germline loops: CDR1 LGHDT, CDR2 YNNKEL (reference sequence). V was shortened by 5 bases and J by 5 bases, with 18 bases between the two germline ends. In nucleotides, the CDR3 is TGTGCCAGCAGCACTCTGGAGGGTAGGACGGAGACCCAGTACTTC. Its translation is CASSTLEGRTETQYF.

The genes are TRBV6-1 and TRBJ1-1, with 8 positions matching TRBD1. Trimming removed 7 bases from V and 8 bases from J; junction bases left unmatched: 12. This CDR3 has 14 amino acids. In germline, CDR1 is MNHNS, CDR2 SASEGT. CDR3 residues: CASTSPGTGYEAFF. In DNA form, the CDR3 reads TGTGCCAGCACATCACCCGGGACAGGTTACGAAGCTTTCTTT.

The chain links TRBV7-9 to TRBJ2-2, with D uncertain. V was trimmed by 4 bases and J by 4 bases, leaving 10 bases between them. The CDR3 runs to 14 residues. From germline, CDR1 is SEHNR and CDR2 FQNEAQ (reference sequence). CDR3 sequence reads: CASSSIMGTGELFF. The CDR3 region has the DNA TGTGCCAGCAGCTCTATAATGGGCACCGGGGAGCTGTTTTTT.

CDR3 sequence: CASSYSATSEQFF. As DNA, the CDR3 is TGTGCCAGCAGTTACTCGGCCACCAGTGAGCAGTTCTTC. V and J are TRBV6-2 or TRBV6-3 and TRBJ2-1; D call uncertain. V dropped 0 bases and J dropped 9 bases, with 9 bases sitting between them. The CDR3 extends over 13 amino acids. CDR1 and CDR2 (germline): MNHEY, SVGEGT.

This clonotype was recorded many times. This chain connects TRBV2 to TRBJ2-7; the D gene is possibly TRBD2 (6 bases). The V end was cut by 8 bases, the J end by 1 base, with 9 bases between. The V gene's germline CDR1 is SNHLY and CDR2 FYNNEI. CDR3 length: 12 amino acids. This CDR3 reads CASGTLSYEQYF. CDR3 sequence (DNA): TGTGCCAGCGGGACTCTGTCCTACGAGCAGTACTTC.

The CDR3 sequence: CASKHREKGYGYTF. CDR3 nucleotides: TGTGCCAGCAAGCATAGGGAAAAGGGATATGGCTACACCTTC. This sequence joins TRBV6-1 and TRBJ1-2, with D unresolved. Germline CDR1 reads MNHNS; CDR2 reads SASEGT. The CDR3 length is 14 residues. Trimming stripped 7 bases from V and 5 bases from J, with 17 bases between.

This sequence joins TRBV7-8 and TRBJ2-7; D is unresolved. CDR1 and CDR2 (germline): SGHVS, FQNEAQ. This CDR3 is built from 14 residues. Deletions cut 2 bases from V and 2 bases from J, with 10 bases between. This chain's CDR3 is CASSLFGSPYEQYF. DNA of the CDR3: TGTGCCAGCAGCTTATTTGGCAGTCCCTACGAGCAGTACTTC.

This clonotype was observed many times. This rearrangement joins TRBV7-2 to TRBJ2-1; tentatively, D is TRBD1 (5 bases). From germline, CDR1 is SGHTA and CDR2 FQGNSA. The CDR3 extends over 15 amino acids. V gave up 2 bases and J gave up 2 bases, with 10 bases separating them. As DNA, the CDR3 is TGTGCCAGCAGCTTACTAGGGGCCCCCTACAATGAGCAGTTCTTC. It encodes CASSLLGAPYNEQFF. Based on the CDR3 plus reference TRBV7-2 and TRBJ2-1, the full variable domain is GAGVSQSPSNKVTEKGKDVELRCDPISGHTALYWYRQSLGQGLEFLIYFQGNSAPDKSGLPSDRFSAERTGGSVSTLTIQRTQQEDSAVYLCASSLLGAPYNEQFFGPGTRLTVL.

At least ten counts were recorded for this clonotype. The J gene is TRBJ2-7, the V gene TRBV7-9, with TRBD1 matching 9 bases. CDR1 SEHNR and CDR2 FQNEAQ come from the germline V gene (reference sequence). J gave up 5 bases and V 4 bases, and 6 bases lay outside the gene matches. This CDR3 has 14 amino acids. The CDR3 DNA reads TGTGCCAGCAGCTCAGGACAGGGGAACGACGAGCAGTACTTC. It encodes CASSSGQGNDEQYF.

This clonotype showed up many times. The chain joins TRBV5-1 to TRBJ1-2; D not resolved. Trimming cost V 4 bases and J 0 bases, with 13 bases left between them. Germline assignment: CDR1 SGHRS and CDR2 YFSETQ. CDR3 length equals 15 residues. This chain's CDR3 is CASSAAWGSNYGYTF. The DNA for the CDR3 is TGCGCCAGCAGCGCCGCGTGGGGTTCTAACTATGGCTACACCTTC.

This clonotype was picked up many times. The chain combines TRBV5-1 with TRBJ1-1; 9 bases line up with TRBD1. Losses at the gene ends were 0 bases for V and 8 bases for J; bases not matched to a gene: 5. CDR1 and CDR2 from the germline V gene are SGHRS and YFSETQ. This CDR3 has 14 amino acids. The CDR3 DNA is TGCGCCAGCAGCTTGGGGGACAGGGTATCCGAAGCTTTCTTT. Its translation: CASSLGDRVSEAFF.

This clonotype was counted many times. The chain is built from TRBV20-1 and TRBJ1-4, with 11 positions matching TRBD1. The CDR3 runs 14 residues. Germline V CDR1 and CDR2: DFQATT, SNEGSKA (reference sequence). Unmatched junction bases numbered 4, after V lost 3 bases and J lost 7 bases. CDR3 amino acids: CSASDGTGGEKLFF. CDR3 coding DNA: TGCAGTGCTAGCGACGGGACAGGGGGTGAAAAACTGTTTTTT.

This clonotype was recorded many times. The rearrangement uses TRBV27 and TRBJ2-7, with D possibly TRBD1 on 6 matching bases. V lost 5 bases and J 4 bases, leaving 21 bases between the germline ends. This CDR3 is built from 16 residues. Per germline, CDR1 MNHEY and CDR2 SMNVEV (reference sequence). CDR3 nucleotide sequence: TGTGCCAGCAGTGCCCCTCCGGGACAACTATTATACGAGCAGTACTTC. Residues: CASSAPPGQLLYEQYF.